This is a list of T cell receptor beta chains from one sample in a study of T cell responses to AZD1222 COVID-19 vaccine. Using immunoSEQ multiplex PCR, the repertoire was profiled, and TCRdb retains in-frame clones only, with some absent. The table shows roughly 180,000 clones, with about 90% occurring only once. The material sequenced was peripheral blood, taken on day 0 of MenACWY control vaccination. The receptors derive from an adult in good health. Each CDR3 is given with its conserved first and last residue. The D gene is left open where the match is weak. Not every row has a clone size; where given, it reads once, few, many or a size class.

TRBV23-1	-	TRBD1	TRBJ1-3	TGCGCCAGCAGTCAATCGGGACAGGTGAGCTCTGGAAACACCATATATTTT	CASSQSGQVSSGNTIYF
TRBV18	-	-	TRBJ2-7	TGTGCCAGCTCACCAAATGAGGGGGTGTACGAGCAGTACTTC	CASSPNEGVYEQYF
TRBV7-3	-	-	TRBJ2-1	TGTGCCAGCAGCATAGGACTATCCAGCTCCTACAATGAGCAGTTCTTC	CASSIGLSSSYNEQFF
TRBV7-2	-	TRBD1	TRBJ1-1	TGTGCCAGCAGCTTAGCCCTGGGACAGGGGAACACTGAAGCTTTCTTT	CASSLALGQGNTEAFF
TRBV5-4	-	-	TRBJ2-1	TGTGCCAGCAGCTTGTTAGGGGTCAATGAGCAGTTCTTC	CASSLLGVNEQFF
TRBV24-1	-	TRBD1	TRBJ1-5	TGTGCCACCAGCCCACAGGGGACTAGCAATCAGCCCCAGCATTTT	CATSPQGTSNQPQHF
TRBV5-1	few	TRBD2	TRBJ2-5	TGCGCCAGCAGCTTCAGCGGGGGCACACAAGAGACCCAGTACTTC	CASSFSGGTQETQYF
TRBV11-3	-	-	TRBJ1-3	TGTGCCATCAAGCAGTGGGGAATCTTACTTGGAAACACCATATATTTT	CAIKQWGILLGNTIYF
TRBV7-2	-	TRBD2	TRBJ2-2	TGTGCCAGCAGCTTATTACCTAGCGGCAGACCCGGGGAGCTGTTTTTT	CASSLLPSGRPGELFF
TRBV6-5	-	TRBD2	TRBJ2-1	TGTGCCAGCAGTCGCGGGAGGGGGGGGTACAATGAGCAGTTCTTC	CASSRGRGGYNEQFF
TRBV19	-	-	TRBJ2-5	TGTGCCAGTAGTATTCGGGTGATGGGGGAAACCCAGTACTTC	CASSIRVMGETQYF
TRBV7-6	-	-	TRBJ2-1	TGTGCCAGCAGCTTTGGCGAACCGGGAGTCTCCTACAATGAGCAGTTCTTC	CASSFGEPGVSYNEQFF
TRBV30	-	TRBD2	TRBJ2-1	TGTGCCTGGAGTGTACTAGCGGGATACAATGAGCAGTTCTTC	CAWSVLAGYNEQFF
TRBV7-2	-	TRBD2	TRBJ2-1	TGTGCCAGCAGGAATTCCGGGACTAGTTACGATGAGCAGTTCTTC	CASRNSGTSYDEQFF
TRBV27	-	-	TRBJ2-4	TGTGCCAGCAGTTTCTTCGGGGGAGGCGCCAAAAACATTCAGTACTTC	CASSFFGGGAKNIQYF
TRBV6-4	-	-	TRBJ2-5	TGTGCCAGCAGTGCCGTTAACCAAGAGACCCAGTACTTC	CASSAVNQETQYF
TRBV18	-	TRBD2	TRBJ2-3	TGTGCCAGCTCACCATTGTTGGGACTAGCGGGAGGGCCTGTCACAGATACGCAGTATTTT	CASSPLLGLAGGPVTDTQYF
TRBV15	-	-	TRBJ1-3	TGTGCCACCTCGGTTGGGATCAGCTCTGGAAACACCATATATTTT	CATSVGISSGNTIYF
TRBV7-3	-	TRBD2	TRBJ2-1	TGTGCCAGCAGCCTTTCTAGCGGGAGGGGCTCCTACAATGAGCAGTTCTTC	CASSLSSGRGSYNEQFF
TRBV7-8	-	TRBD2	TRBJ2-7	TGTGCCAGCAGCTTATCTCCTCCAAGCGGGGGGATCTACGAGCAGTACTTC	CASSLSPPSGGIYEQYF
TRBV27	-	TRBD2	TRBJ2-1	TGTGCCAGCAGTTGGAGCGGGACTACCTACAATGAGCAGTTCTTC	CASSWSGTTYNEQFF
TRBV10-3	few	TRBD1	TRBJ1-6	TGTGCCACCGACCCGGGACAGGTTGGGAATTCACCCCTCCACTTT	CATDPGQVGNSPLHF
TRBV10-1	-	-	TRBJ1-5	TGCGCCAGCACGGACACTTCCTACCCCCACAATCAGCCCCAGCATTTT	CASTDTSYPHNQPQHF
TRBV7-3	-	TRBD2	TRBJ2-1	TGTGCCAGCAGCTTAGCGGGGGGGCGCCTACGCGATGAGCAGTTCTTC	CASSLAGGRLRDEQFF
TRBV28	-	TRBD1	TRBJ1-6	TGTGCCAGCAGTTGGAACTCGGACAGGACCATAAATTCACCCCTCCACTTT	CASSWNSDRTINSPLHF
TRBV5-4	-	TRBD2	TRBJ2-5	TGTGCCAGCAAGACGGGACTAGCGGAAGAGACCCAGTACTTC	CASKTGLAEETQYF
TRBV9	once	-	TRBJ2-6	TGTGCCAGCAGCGTAGGTTTTCGGGCCAACGTCCTGACTTTC	CASSVGFRANVLTF
TRBV24-1	-	-	TRBJ2-5	TGTGCCACCCTTAATGAAGGGGAGACCCAGTACTTC	CATLNEGETQYF
TRBV25-1	-	-	TRBJ1-6	TGTGCCAGCAGTGAAGGGTCTGGGGTCAATTCACCCCTCCACTTT	CASSEGSGVNSPLHF
TRBV6-1	-	-	TRBJ2-1	TGTGCCAGCAGTGAGGACACACTCCGCTACAATGAGCAGTTCTTC	CASSEDTLRYNEQFF
TRBV15	-	-	TRBJ2-2	TGTGCCACCAGCAGAGATTCAGGGACGAACACCGGGGAGCTGTTTTTT	CATSRDSGTNTGELFF
TRBV7-8	-	-	TRBJ1-1	TGTGCCAGCAGCTTAATCGCGGCTCCGGTCCGCACTGAAGCTTTCTTT	CASSLIAAPVRTEAFF
TRBV5-1	-	-	TRBJ2-7	TGCGCCAGCAGCCCACGGACAGACGGCGAGCAGTACTTC	CASSPRTDGEQYF
TRBV4-2	-	-	TRBJ1-1	TGTGCCAGCAGCCAAGATCGGACGCACGGGGCTGAAGCTTTCTTT	CASSQDRTHGAEAFF
TRBV5-1	-	-	TRBJ2-2	TGCGCCAGCAGCTACCTGAGCGTTACCGGGGAGCTGTTTTTT	CASSYLSVTGELFF
TRBV15	-	-	TRBJ2-2	TGTGCCACCAGCAGGGATCTCCGGAACACCGGGGAGCTGTTTTTT	CATSRDLRNTGELFF
TRBV7-2	-	TRBD1	TRBJ1-4	TGTGCCAGCAGCGCTTGGACAGGGGGTGGAGAAAAACTGTTTTTT	CASSAWTGGGEKLFF
TRBV19	-	TRBD1	TRBJ1-5	TGTGCCATAGGCAAGACCGGGACAGGTGGCAATCAGCCCCAGCATTTT	CAIGKTGTGGNQPQHF
TRBV5-4	-	TRBD2	TRBJ2-2	TGTGCCAGCAGCTCCGGGACTAGCGGCACCGGGGAGCTGTTTTTT	CASSSGTSGTGELFF
TRBV4-3	-	-	TRBJ1-5	TGCGCCAGCAGCCAAGTACTCGACGGACTACCCCAGCATTTT	CASSQVLDGLPQHF
TRBV15	-	-	TRBJ1-6	TGTGCCACCAGCAGAGATGTAATAAATTCACCCCTCCACTTT	CATSRDVINSPLHF
TRBV7-8	-	-	TRBJ1-2	TGTGCCAGCAGCTTAGCACGGGTCCCACAGGCTCCCTATGGCTACACCTTC	CASSLARVPQAPYGYTF
TRBV10-3	once	-	TRBJ2-7	TGTGCCACCATAACCCCGGCGATCCCCTACGAGCAGTACTTC	CATITPAIPYEQYF
TRBV6-5	once	-	TRBJ1-2	TGTGCCAGCAGTAACAGGGTATCGGCCTATGGCTACACCTTC	CASSNRVSAYGYTF
TRBV6-5	few	-	TRBJ1-6	TGTGCCAGCAGTTACTCTGGGGCAGGCGGTGATTCACCCCTCCACTTT	CASSYSGAGGDSPLHF
TRBV13	-	-	TRBJ1-1	TGTGCCAGCAGCTTACGGAGGAACACTGAAGCTTTCTTT	CASSLRRNTEAFF
TRBV5-1	-	-	TRBJ1-1	TGCGCCAGCAGCTTGGGCAATGGGGACACTGAAGCTTTCTTT	CASSLGNGDTEAFF
TRBV6-2/TRBV6-3	-	-	TRBJ2-3	TGTGCCAGCAGTAAGCCACTAAGTACGCAGTATTTT	CASSKPLSTQYF
TRBV19	-	-	TRBJ2-5	TGTGCCAGTAGTACGCGAGGAGGGCGGGAGACCCAGTACTTC	CASSTRGGRETQYF
TRBV28	-	-	TRBJ1-2	TGTGCCAGTCAGCCAGGCAGCGCCTATGGCTACACCTTC	CASQPGSAYGYTF
TRBV6-5	-	TRBD1	TRBJ1-5	TGTGCCAGCAGCCAAAACCAGGGGGCCCTGGAGCCCCAGCATTTT	CASSQNQGALEPQHF
TRBV11-2	-	TRBD1	TRBJ2-2	TGTGCCAGCTTCAAACAGGGGGCAGGGACCGGGGAGCTGTTTTTT	CASFKQGAGTGELFF
TRBV25-1	-	-	TRBJ2-5	TGTGCCAGCAGTGATAGGGCTGAGACCCAGTACTTC	CASSDRAETQYF
TRBV7-6	once	-	TRBJ1-1	TGTGCCAGCAGCTTAATTGGGGGTACGAACACTGAAGCTTTCTTT	CASSLIGGTNTEAFF